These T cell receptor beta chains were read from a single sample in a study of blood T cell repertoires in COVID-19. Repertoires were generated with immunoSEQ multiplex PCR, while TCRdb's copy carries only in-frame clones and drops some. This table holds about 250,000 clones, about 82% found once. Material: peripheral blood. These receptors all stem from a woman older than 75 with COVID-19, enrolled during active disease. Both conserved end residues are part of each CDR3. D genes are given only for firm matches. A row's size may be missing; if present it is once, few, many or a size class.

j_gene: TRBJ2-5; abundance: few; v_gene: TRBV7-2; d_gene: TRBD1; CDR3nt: TGTGCCAGCAGCTTAGTCACAGGGGGCCAAGAGACCCAGTACTTC; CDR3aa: CASSLVTGGQETQYF
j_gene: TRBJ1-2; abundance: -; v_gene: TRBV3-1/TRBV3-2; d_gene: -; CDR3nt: TGTGCCAGCAGCCCGCTGACTCCTTCGGGCTACACCTTC; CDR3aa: CASSPLTPSGYTF
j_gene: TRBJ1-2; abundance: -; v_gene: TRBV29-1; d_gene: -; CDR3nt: TGCAGCGTTGTCGGCTTGGTAGGGGATGGCTACACCTTC; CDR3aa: CSVVGLVGDGYTF
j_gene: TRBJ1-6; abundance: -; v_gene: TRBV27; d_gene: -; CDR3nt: TGTGCCAGCACCCCTTGGGGGGATAATTCACCCCTCCACTTT; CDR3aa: CASTPWGDNSPLHF
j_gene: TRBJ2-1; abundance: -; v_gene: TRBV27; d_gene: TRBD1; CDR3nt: TGTGCCAGCAGTTTATGGGGGACAGGTTACAATGAGCAGTTCTTC; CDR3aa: CASSLWGTGYNEQFF
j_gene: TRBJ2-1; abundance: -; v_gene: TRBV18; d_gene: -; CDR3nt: TGTGCCAGCTCACCAGGAAGAGGGAGCTCCTACAATGAGCAGTTCTTC; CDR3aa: CASSPGRGSSYNEQFF
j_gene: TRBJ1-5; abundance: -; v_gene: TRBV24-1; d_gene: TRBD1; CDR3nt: TGTGCCACCAGTGATTTAAGGACAGGTAGCAATCAGCCCCAGCATTTT; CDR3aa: CATSDLRTGSNQPQHF
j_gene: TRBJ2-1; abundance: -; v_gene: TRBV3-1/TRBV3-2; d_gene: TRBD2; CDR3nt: TGTGCCAGCAGCCAAGTCCTCCCCGGGACTAGCGGGGGGGGAGGTGGAAATGAGCAGTTCTTC; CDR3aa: CASSQVLPGTSGGGGGNEQFF
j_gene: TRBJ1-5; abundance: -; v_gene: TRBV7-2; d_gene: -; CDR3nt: TGTGCCAGCAGCCTGGCCAAACTGGCGGGGCAGCCCCAGCATTTT; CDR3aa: CASSLAKLAGQPQHF
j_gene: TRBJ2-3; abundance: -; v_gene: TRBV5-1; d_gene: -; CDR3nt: TGCGCCAGCAGCCCCGAGGGTAGAAGCACAGATACGCAGTATTTT; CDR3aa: CASSPEGRSTDTQYF
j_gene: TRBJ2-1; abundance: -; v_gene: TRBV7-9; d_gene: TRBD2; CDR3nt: TGTGCCAGCAGCTTAGGACCACTAGCGGGGGAGAATGAGCAGTTCTTC; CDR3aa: CASSLGPLAGENEQFF
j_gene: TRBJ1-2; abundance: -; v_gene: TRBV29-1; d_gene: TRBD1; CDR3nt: TGCAGCGCATCCCCGACAGGGGCCAACTATGGCTACACCTTC; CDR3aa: CSASPTGANYGYTF
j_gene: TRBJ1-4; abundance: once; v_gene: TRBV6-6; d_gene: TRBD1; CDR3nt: TGTGCCAGCAGTCCCCGACCCTTGGGACAGACCGCAACTAATGAAAAACTGTTTTTT; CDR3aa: CASSPRPLGQTATNEKLFF
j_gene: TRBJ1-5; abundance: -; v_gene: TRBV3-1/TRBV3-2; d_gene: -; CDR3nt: TGTGCCAGCAGCTACAGTTATAGCAATCAGCCCCAGCATTTT; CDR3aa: CASSYSYSNQPQHF
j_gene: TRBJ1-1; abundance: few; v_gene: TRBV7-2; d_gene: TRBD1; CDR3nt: TGTGCCAGCAGTTCGGGACAGGGAACCACTGAAGCTTTCTTT; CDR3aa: CASSSGQGTTEAFF
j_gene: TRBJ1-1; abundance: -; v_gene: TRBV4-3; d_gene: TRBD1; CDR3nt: TGCGCCAGCAGCCAAGATGGGACAGGAAAGGTAACTTTCTTT; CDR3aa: CASSQDGTGKVTFF
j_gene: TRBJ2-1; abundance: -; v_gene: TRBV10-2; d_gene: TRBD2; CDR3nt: TGCGCCAGCAGGGGACTAGCGGATTACAATGAGCAGTTCTTC; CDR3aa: CASRGLADYNEQFF
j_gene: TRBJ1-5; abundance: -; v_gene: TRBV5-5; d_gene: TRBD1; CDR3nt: TGTGCCAGCAGCCGACAGGGGGACGACAATCAGCCCCAGCATTTT; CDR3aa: CASSRQGDDNQPQHF
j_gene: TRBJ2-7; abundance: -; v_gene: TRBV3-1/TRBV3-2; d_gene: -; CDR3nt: TGTGCCAGCAGCCAAGGGGGCAGGTTTGTAGTTACCTACGAGCAGTACTTC; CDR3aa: CASSQGGRFVVTYEQYF
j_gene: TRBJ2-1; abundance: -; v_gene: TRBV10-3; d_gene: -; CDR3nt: TGTGCCATCAGTGATGAGGGGGGGTCCTACAATGAGCAGTTCTTC; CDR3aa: CAISDEGGSYNEQFF
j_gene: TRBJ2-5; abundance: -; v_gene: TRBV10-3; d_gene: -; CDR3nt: TGTGCCATCAGTGAACGAGCGGCCACAGAGACCCAGTACTTC; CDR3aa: CAISERAATETQYF
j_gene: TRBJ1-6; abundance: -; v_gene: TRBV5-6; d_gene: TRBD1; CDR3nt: TGTGCCAGCAGCCTACGGGACAGCCTTAATTCACCCCTCCACTTT; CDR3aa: CASSLRDSLNSPLHF